This passage covers 19 T cell receptor beta chains from one sample sequenced in a study of T cell repertoires in cytomegalovirus infection. TCRdb called the reads again in MiXCR, with one record for every CDR3 protein. The profile shows 150,000 to 200,000 distinct CDR3 sequences, 13% to 15% of them singletons. The sample consisted of PBMCs. The receptors come from a human donor in good health (CMV status not recorded). Some clones in this sample may be carry-over from other donors' samples.

This clonotype is a singleton in its sample. The CDR3 spells CASSFSSKKPNEQFF. The CDR3 DNA reads as TGTGCCAGCAGCTTTTCCTCCAAAAAACCCAATGAGCAGTTCTTC. The chain carries TRBV5-5 and TRBJ2-1; D unresolved. Germline CDR1 and CDR2: SGHKS and YYEKEE (reference sequence). V shed 2 bases and J shed 6 bases, with 15 bases lying between them. This CDR3 region has 15 residues. The complete variable domain, with remaining parts taken from reference TRBV5-5 and TRBJ2-1, reads DAGVTQSPTHLIKTRGQQVTLRCSPISGHKSVSWYQQVLGQGPQFIFQYYEKEERGRGNFPDRFSARQFPNYSSELNVNALLLGDSALYLCASSFSSKKPNEQFFGPGTRLTVL.

This clonotype has ten or more counts. The V call is TRBV28, the J call TRBJ1-2, with TRBD1 identical over 10 bases. Germline V gene data show CDR1 as MDHEN and CDR2 as SYDVKM. Trimming took 4 bases from V and 8 from J; bases not matched to a gene: 7. This CDR3 contains 14 residues. The CDR3 DNA reads TGTGCCAGCAGTTGGGGACAGGGGATACGAGGCTACACCTTC. This codes for CASSWGQGIRGYTF.

This chain uses TRBV5-4 with TRBJ1-1; D not resolved. Trimming took off 4 bases at V and 1 base at J, with 14 bases between the two ends. The CDR3 is made up of 15 amino acids. Per the germline V gene, CDR1 is SGHNT and CDR2 is YYREEE (reference sequence). The CDR3 DNA sequence: TGTGCCAGCAGCACTGGGGAGACCAAGAACACTGAAGCTTTCTTT. Protein sequence: CASSTGETKNTEAFF. The full variable domain, rest sourced from reference TRBV5-4 and TRBJ1-1, is ETGVTQSPTHLIKTRGQQVTLRCSSQSGHNTVSWYQQALGQGPQFIFQYYREEENGRGNFPPRFSGLQFPNYSSELNVNALELDDSALYLCASSTGETKNTEAFFGQGTRLTVV.

The rearrangement links TRBV19 to TRBJ2-7; TRBD1 aligns across 9 bases. This CDR3 has 15 residues. Germline V gene lookup returns CDR1 LNHDA and CDR2 SQIVND (reference sequence). The V segment lost 3 bases and the J segment 3 bases; nucleotides outside the gene matches: 6. This CDR3 is CASSMFGQGIYEQYF. The CDR3 DNA follows: TGTGCCAGTAGTATGTTCGGACAGGGGATCTACGAGCAGTACTTC.

This clonotype appeared many times. The rearrangement links TRBV7-9 to TRBJ1-5, with unresolved D. This CDR3 has 13 residues. Trimming removed 6 bases at V and 7 bases at J, with 13 bases between. Germline V gene data show CDR1 as SEHNR and CDR2 as FQNEAQ (reference sequence). CDR3: CASRPGAGQPQHF. DNA of the CDR3: TGTGCCAGCAGACCGGGAGCTGGACAGCCCCAGCATTTT.

This clonotype has just a few counts. The chain uses TRBV10-2 and TRBJ2-5; D possibly uses TRBD1 or TRBD2 (6 bases each). The CDR3 extends over 14 amino acids. Trimming shortened V by 8 bases and J by 0 bases, and 13 bases separated the two germline ends. The germline gives CDR1 WSHSY, CDR2 SAAADI. The CDR3 sequence is CASYREADQETQYF. CDR3 nucleotides: TGCGCCAGCTACAGGGAGGCGGACCAAGAGACCCAGTACTTC.

J is TRBJ2-1 and V is TRBV25-1; D might be TRBD2 (7 bases). CDR3 length equals 17 residues. Germline-derived CDR1 and CDR2 are MGHDK and SYGVNS. V dropped 2 bases and J dropped 0 bases, with 14 bases sitting between them. The CDR3 sequence is CASSERGARRSYNEQFF. The CDR3 region has the DNA TGTGCCAGCAGTGAACGGGGGGCGAGACGCTCCTACAATGAGCAGTTCTTC.

The chain links TRBV4-1 to TRBJ1-3; 7 nucleotides agree with TRBD1. The CDR3 runs 17 residues. Germline lookup yields CDR1 MGHRA and CDR2 YSYEKL. Trimming took 4 bases from V and 1 from J; bases not matched to a gene: 10. CDR3 nucleotides: TGCGCCAGCAGCCCGGGGAACAGGGGAAAGTCTGGAAACACCATATATTTT. Translated, it gives CASSPGNRGKSGNTIYF.

This clonotype was counted between two and nine times. The chain combines TRBV29-1 with TRBJ1-2; possible D gene TRBD1, 5 bases. The CDR3 is made up of 11 amino acids. V lost 7 bases, J lost 3 bases, and 9 bases lay in between. The germline V gene encodes CDR1 SQVTM and CDR2 ANQGSEA. CDR3 in DNA: TGCAGCGGTGACAGTGACTATGGCTACACCTTC. Amino acid sequence: CSGDSDYGYTF.

The gene calls are TRBV14 and TRBJ2-5; a possible D gene is TRBD2 (5 bases). The CDR3 is 16 residues long. The germline gives CDR1 SGHDN, CDR2 FVKESK. Between the trimmed V and J ends, which lost 2 bases and 8 bases, there was a span of 21 bases. The CDR3 here is CASSQKIGGPSQTQYF. The DNA for the CDR3 is TGTGCCAGCAGCCAAAAGATCGGCGGGCCAAGTCAAACCCAGTACTTC.

In its sample, this clonotype was seen many times. This chain connects TRBV28 to TRBJ2-3; 14 nucleotides align to TRBD2. Germline assignment: CDR1 MDHEN and CDR2 SYDVKM. The length of the CDR3 is 20 residues. V was clipped by 1 base and J by 1 base; unmatched bases: 10. The CDR3 region is CASSLLTSGREEVGTDTQYF. The CDR3 nucleotides read TGTGCCAGCAGTTTATTGACTAGCGGGAGGGAGGAGGTGGGCACAGATACGCAGTATTTT.

There are a few counts of this clonotype. V is TRBV19 and J is TRBJ2-2; D gene ambiguous. The CDR3 consists of 14 residues. CDR1 and CDR2 from the germline V gene are LNHDA and SQIVND (reference sequence). Trimming cost V 5 bases and J 0 bases, with 7 bases left between them. The CDR3 nucleotides read TGTGCCAGTAGTGTGGGATCGAACACCGGGGAGCTGTTTTTT. Encoded protein: CASSVGSNTGELFF.

There are many counts of this clonotype. The rearrangement links TRBV7-2 to TRBJ1-5; 9 bases fit TRBD1. With 6 bases clipped from V and 11 bases from J, the junction kept 14 bases outside the gene matches. The CDR3 loop spans 15 amino acids. Per germline, CDR1 SGHTA and CDR2 FQGNSA. The DNA for the CDR3 is TGTGCCAGCAGTATGGACAGGGGTCGGGGTGGGGCCCAGCATTTT. Translating it yields CASSMDRGRGGAQHF. The variable domain in full, with the rest retrieved from reference TRBV7-2 and TRBJ1-5, is GAGVSQSPSNKVTEKGKDVELRCDPISGHTALYWYRQSLGQGLEFLIYFQGNSAPDKSGLPSDRFSAERTGGSVSTLTIQRTQQEDSAVYLCASSMDRGRGGAQHFGDGTRLSIL.

The J gene is TRBJ1-5, the V gene TRBV15; D is unresolved. The V gene's germline CDR1 is LNHNV and CDR2 YYDKDF (reference sequence). V shed 0 bases and J shed 7 bases, with 10 bases lying between them. This CDR3 is 14 amino acids long. The chain's CDR3 is CATSREGVGQPQHF. Here the CDR3 DNA reads TGTGCCACCAGCAGAGAAGGAGTGGGGCAGCCCCAGCATTTT.

This clonotype came up many times. The V gene is TRBV7-6, the J gene TRBJ1-3, with D possibly matching TRBD1 (6 bases). Germline V gene data show CDR1 as SGHVS and CDR2 as FNYEAQ. With 0 bases removed from V and 0 bases from J, the gap between germline ends came to 12 bases. CDR3 length equals 17 residues. The CDR3 bases are TGTGCCAGCAGCTTAGCGGTGGACAGACTCTCTGGAAACACCATATATTTT. Protein: CASSLAVDRLSGNTIYF.

Many counts were recorded for this clonotype. V and J are TRBV7-2 and TRBJ2-5; 9 nucleotides match TRBD1. This CDR3 region has 16 residues. Germline V gives CDR1 SGHTA, CDR2 FQGNSA. Trimming took 7 bases from V and 5 from J; bases not matched to a gene: 14. CDR3 protein: CASIRFPGQGSETQYF. CDR3 DNA sequence: TGTGCCAGCATCCGATTTCCGGGACAGGGTTCTGAGACCCAGTACTTC.

This clonotype was counted ten times or more. The V gene is TRBV7-8, the J gene TRBJ2-1; a possible D gene is TRBD2 (6 bases). Trimming took 4 bases from V and 8 from J, leaving 15 bases between them. This CDR3 has 14 residues. CDR1 and CDR2 from the germline V gene are SGHVS and FQNEAQ. CDR3 sequence (DNA): TGTGCCAGCAGCTCCACGGGAGAAGGATATGAGCAGTTCTTC. Its protein is CASSSTGEGYEQFF.

This clonotype came up a few times. The V and J genes are TRBV19 and TRBJ1-1; 7 bases are shared with TRBD1. Germline CDR1 LNHDA, CDR2 SQIVND (reference sequence). The V gene end was trimmed by 4 bases and the J gene end by 11 bases; junction bases not matched to a gene: 4. The CDR3 contains 11 residues. CDR3 sequence (DNA): TGTGCCAGTAGTAAGGGGGCAGAGGCTTTCTTT. Residues: CASSKGAEAFF.

The gene calls are TRBV2 and TRBJ1-1, with D possibly TRBD1 on 6 matching bases. The CDR3 is made up of 13 amino acids. Germline-derived CDR1 and CDR2 are SNHLY and FYNNEI. Trimming removed 6 bases at V and 2 bases at J, with 10 bases between. CDR3 nucleotide sequence: TGTGCCAGCAGGGAGGGGGTCAACACTGAAGCTTTCTTT. Amino acids: CASREGVNTEAFF.